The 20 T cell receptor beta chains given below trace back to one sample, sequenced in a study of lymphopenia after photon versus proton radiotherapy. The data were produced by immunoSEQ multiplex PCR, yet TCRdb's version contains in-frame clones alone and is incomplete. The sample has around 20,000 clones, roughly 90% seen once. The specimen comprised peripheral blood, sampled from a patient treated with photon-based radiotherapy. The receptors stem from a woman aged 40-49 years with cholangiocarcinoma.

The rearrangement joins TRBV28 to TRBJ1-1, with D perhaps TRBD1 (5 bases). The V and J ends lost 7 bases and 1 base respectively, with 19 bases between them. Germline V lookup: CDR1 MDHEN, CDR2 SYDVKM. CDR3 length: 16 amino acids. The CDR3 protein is CASTDLGALSNTEAFF. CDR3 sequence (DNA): TGTGCCAGCACCGACCTCGGGGCCTTGTCGAACACTGAAGCTTTCTTT.

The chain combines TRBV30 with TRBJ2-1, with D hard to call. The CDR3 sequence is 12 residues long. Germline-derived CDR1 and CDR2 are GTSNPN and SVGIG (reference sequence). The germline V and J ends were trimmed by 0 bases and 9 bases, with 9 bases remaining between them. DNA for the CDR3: TGTGCCTGGAGTGTACGGGTGCTTGAGCAGTTCTTC. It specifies CAWSVRVLEQFF.

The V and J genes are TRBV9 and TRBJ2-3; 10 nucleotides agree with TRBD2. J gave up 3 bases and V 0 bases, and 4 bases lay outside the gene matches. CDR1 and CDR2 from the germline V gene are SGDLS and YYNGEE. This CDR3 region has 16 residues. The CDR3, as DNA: TGTGCCAGCAGCGTAGTTATAGCGGGGGGTACAGATACGCAGTATTTT. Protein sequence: CASSVVIAGGTDTQYF.

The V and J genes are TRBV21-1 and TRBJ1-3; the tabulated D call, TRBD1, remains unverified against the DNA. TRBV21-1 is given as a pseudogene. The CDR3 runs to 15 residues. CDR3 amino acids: CASSDQGVVGNTIYF. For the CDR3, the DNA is TGTGCCAGCAGCGACCAGGGGGTAGTGGGAAACACCATATATTTT.

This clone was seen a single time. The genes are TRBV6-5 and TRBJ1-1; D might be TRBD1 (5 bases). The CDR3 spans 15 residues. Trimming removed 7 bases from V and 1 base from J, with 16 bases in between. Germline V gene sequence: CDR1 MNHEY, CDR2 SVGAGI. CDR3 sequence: CASNRIGAANTEAFF. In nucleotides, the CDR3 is TGTGCCAGCAACCGAATAGGGGCAGCGAACACTGAAGCTTTCTTT.

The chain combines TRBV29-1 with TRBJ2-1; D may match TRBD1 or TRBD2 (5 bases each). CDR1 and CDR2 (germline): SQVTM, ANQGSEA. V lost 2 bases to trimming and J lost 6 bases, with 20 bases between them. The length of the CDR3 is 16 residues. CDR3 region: CSVESLGTGHGNEQFF. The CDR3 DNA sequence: TGCAGCGTTGAATCCCTGGGGACCGGACACGGCAATGAGCAGTTCTTC.

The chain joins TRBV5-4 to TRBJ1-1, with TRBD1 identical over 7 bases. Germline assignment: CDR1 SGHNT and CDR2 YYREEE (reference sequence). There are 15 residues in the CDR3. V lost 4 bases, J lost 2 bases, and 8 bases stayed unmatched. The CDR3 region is CASSRPGTDNTEAFF. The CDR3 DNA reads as TGTGCCAGCAGCCGTCCCGGGACAGATAACACTGAAGCTTTCTTT.

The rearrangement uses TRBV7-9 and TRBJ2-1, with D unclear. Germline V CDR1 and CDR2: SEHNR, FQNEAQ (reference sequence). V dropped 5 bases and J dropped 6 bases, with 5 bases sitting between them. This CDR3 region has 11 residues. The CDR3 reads CASSQVNEQFF. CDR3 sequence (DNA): TGTGCCAGCAGCCAGGTCAATGAGCAGTTCTTC.

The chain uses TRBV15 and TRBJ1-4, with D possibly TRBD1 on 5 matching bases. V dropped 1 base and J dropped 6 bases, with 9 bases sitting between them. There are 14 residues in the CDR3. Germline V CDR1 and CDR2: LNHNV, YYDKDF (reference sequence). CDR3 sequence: CATSRGGGDEKLFF. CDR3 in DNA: TGTGCCACCAGCAGAGGCGGGGGTGATGAAAAACTGTTTTTT.

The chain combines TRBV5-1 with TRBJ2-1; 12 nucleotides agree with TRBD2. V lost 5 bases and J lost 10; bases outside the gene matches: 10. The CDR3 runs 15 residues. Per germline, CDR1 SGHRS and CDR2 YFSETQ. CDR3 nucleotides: TGCGCCAGCAGTTCGACTAGCGGGAGAACGGAAGAGCAGTTCTTC. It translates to CASSSTSGRTEEQFF. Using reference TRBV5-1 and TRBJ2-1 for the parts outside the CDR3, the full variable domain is KAGVTQTPRYLIKTRGQQVTLSCSPISGHRSVSWYQQTPGQGLQFLFEYFSETQRNKGNFPGRFSGRQFSNSRSEMNVSTLELGDSALYLCASSSTSGRTEEQFFGPGTRLTVL.

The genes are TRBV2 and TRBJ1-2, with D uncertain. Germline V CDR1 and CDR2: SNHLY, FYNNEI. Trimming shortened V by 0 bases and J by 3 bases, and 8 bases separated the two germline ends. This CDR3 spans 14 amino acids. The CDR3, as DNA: TGTGCCAGCAGTGAAGCAGGCGGATACTATGGCTACACCTTC. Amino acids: CASSEAGGYYGYTF.

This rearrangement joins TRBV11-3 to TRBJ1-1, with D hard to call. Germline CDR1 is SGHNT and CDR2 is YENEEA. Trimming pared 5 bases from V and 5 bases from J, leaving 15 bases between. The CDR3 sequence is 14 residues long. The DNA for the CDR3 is TGTGCCAGCAGCCCGGGCTCTGGGAGTACTGAAGCTTTCTTT. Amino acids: CASSPGSGSTEAFF.

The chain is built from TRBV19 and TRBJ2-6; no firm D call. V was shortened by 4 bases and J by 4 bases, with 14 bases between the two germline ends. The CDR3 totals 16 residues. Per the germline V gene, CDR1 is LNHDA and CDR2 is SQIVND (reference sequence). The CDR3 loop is CASSTGYGSGANVLTF. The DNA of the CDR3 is TGTGCCAGTAGTACCGGGTATGGGTCCGGGGCCAACGTCCTGACTTTC.

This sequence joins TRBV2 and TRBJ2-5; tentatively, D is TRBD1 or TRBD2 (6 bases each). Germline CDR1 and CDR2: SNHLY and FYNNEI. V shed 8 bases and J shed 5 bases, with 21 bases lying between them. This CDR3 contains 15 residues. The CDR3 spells CASSGGQGRLETQYF. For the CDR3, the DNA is TGTGCCAGCTCCGGAGGGCAGGGGAGACTGGAGACCCAGTACTTC.

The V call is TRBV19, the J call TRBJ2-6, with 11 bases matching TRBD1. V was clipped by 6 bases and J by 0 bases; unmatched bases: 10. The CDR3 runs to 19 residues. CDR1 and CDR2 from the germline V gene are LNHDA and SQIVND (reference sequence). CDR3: CASREDRGREDSGANVLTF. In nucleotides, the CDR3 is TGTGCCAGTAGGGAGGACAGGGGGCGCGAGGACTCTGGGGCCAACGTCCTGACTTTC.

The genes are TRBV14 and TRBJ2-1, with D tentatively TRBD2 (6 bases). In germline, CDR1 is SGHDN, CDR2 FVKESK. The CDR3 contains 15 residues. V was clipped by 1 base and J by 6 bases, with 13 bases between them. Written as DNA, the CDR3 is TGTGCCAGCAGCCAAGGGTCCGCGGGGATCAATGAGCAGTTCTTC. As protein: CASSQGSAGINEQFF.

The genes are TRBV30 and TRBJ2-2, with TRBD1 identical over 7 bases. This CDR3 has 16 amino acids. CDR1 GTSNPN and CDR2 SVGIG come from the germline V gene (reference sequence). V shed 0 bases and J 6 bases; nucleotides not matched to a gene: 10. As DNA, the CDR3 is TGTGCCTGGAGTGTACAGTTAGGGGGCAGTCCCGGGGAGCTGTTTTTT. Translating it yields CAWSVQLGGSPGELFF.

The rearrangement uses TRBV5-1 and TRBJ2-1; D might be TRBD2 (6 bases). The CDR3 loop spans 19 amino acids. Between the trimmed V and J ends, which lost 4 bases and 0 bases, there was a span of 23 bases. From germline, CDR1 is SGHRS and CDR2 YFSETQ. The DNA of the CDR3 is TGCGCCAGCAGCCCACTACTCTTTAGCGGTTACAGCTCCTACAATGAGCAGTTCTTC. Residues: CASSPLLFSGYSSYNEQFF.

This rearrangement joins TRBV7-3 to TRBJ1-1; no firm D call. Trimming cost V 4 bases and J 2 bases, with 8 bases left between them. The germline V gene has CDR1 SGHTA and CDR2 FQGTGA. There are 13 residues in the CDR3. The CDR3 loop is CASSSGPNTEAFF. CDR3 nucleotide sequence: TGTGCCAGCAGCTCAGGACCTAACACTGAAGCTTTCTTT.

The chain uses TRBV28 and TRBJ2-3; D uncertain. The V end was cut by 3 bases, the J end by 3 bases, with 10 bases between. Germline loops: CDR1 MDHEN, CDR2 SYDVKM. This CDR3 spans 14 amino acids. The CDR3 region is CASSFLDQTDTQYF. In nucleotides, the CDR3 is TGTGCCAGCAGTTTTCTAGATCAAACAGATACGCAGTATTTT.